This T cell receptor beta chain comes out of a study of blood T cell repertoires in COVID-19 (dated by TCRdb to the early 2020s). For context, the study as a whole: Collaborator samples came from the United States, Italy and Spain and covered acute and convalescent phases of COVID-19. The repertoires were released in a freely available public database meant as a resource for research on the immune response to SARS-CoV-2. The prospective study material was composed of cDNA or gDNA derived from T cells, B-cell-depleted T cells, or PBMCs. The samples were drawn from two sources: the first 160 participants of the ongoing ImmuneRACE study, and about 1,300 subjects contributed by 6 global collaborators. Sample metadata almost always included a de-identified subject ID, COVID-19 status, age in years and sex. The dataset comprised deeply sampled blood TCRbeta repertoires from subjects exposed to, actively infected with, or recovered from COVID-19. Where available, HLA class I and class II types were obtained from metadata supplied by the sample provider rather than from assay-based typing.

TCRbeta CDR3 regions were amplified from genomic DNA using the immunoSEQ Assay, a bias-controlled multiplex PCR. The authors' analysis ran thus. Nucleated cell counts per sample were estimated from amplification of reference gene primers within the assay. Sequence reads were collapsed and filtered to measure the absolute abundance of every unique TCRbeta CDR3 rearrangement. Productive Simpson clonality was computed per sample as the square root of Simpson's diversity index over productive rearrangements. Entries here come from immuneACCESS through TCRdb and include only in-frame sequences with V and J called. Some clones fail to appear in such tables; in the studies checked, an unresolved V gene covers under half of the shortfall, and the cause of the remainder is unknown. The V and J calls and clone size come from that table; D and trimming were worked out from the DNA. Recorded for this sample are about 180,000 clones; 80% to 90% of them occurred a single time. The top ten hold around 9% of the sample.

The collaborating institutions used their own protocols to collect whole blood in K2EDTA tubes. Collaborator samples were shipped for TCRbeta analysis as frozen whole blood, isolated PBMCs, or DNA extracted from either sample type. Taken from the germline V gene (reference sequence), the CDR1 and CDR2 loops are MNHEY and SMNVEV. Cut back by 3 bases and 5 bases, the V and J ends lie 17 bases apart. The CDR3, cysteine through phenylalanine, is 15 amino acids long. Solely the CDR3 DNA is kept, with 45 bases framed from the first base. This clone occurred a few times. It lacks a known antigen. Per-nucleotide qualities are absent, and no much larger clonotype sits a single base away. Overall study outcomes, separate from this receptor: The quantity of clinical and demographic metadata differed by source and by participant and was supplied without curation.

The sequence derives from a man between 45 and 60 years old with active or convalescent COVID-19. The sample was peripheral blood. The rearrangement joined TRBV27 to TRBJ2-7; TRBD1 might be the D gene, on 5 matching bases. The sequenced DNA: TGTGCCAGCAGTTTCGGAGCAGGGCTTCTAGACGAGCAGTACTTC. Its translation reads: CASSFGAGLLDEQYF.